The rows below give T cell receptor beta chains drawn from one sample of a study of graft-versus-host responses after intestinal transplantation. What these receptors recognize is not known. TCRdb keeps only in-frame clones here, not all; method: immunoSEQ multiplex PCR. The sample has more than 65,000 clones; around 93% are singletons. Specimen: unstimulated CD8+ T cells sorted from spleen or lymph node cells, collected before transplant. The origin of the receptors is a human donor who was the organ donor for an intestinal transplant. The CDR3 runs from the conserved cysteine through the conserved F or W. D genes are given only for firm matches. Clone size is shown for a subset of rows, as once, few, many or a class of expanded clone.

CDR3 length | J gene | V gene | clone size | D gene | CDR3 DNA | CDR3 protein
15 | TRBJ2-3 | TRBV28 | . | . | TGTGCCAGCAGTATGACTAGGGTTGTCACAGATACGCAGTATTTT | CASSMTRVVTDTQYF
13 | TRBJ2-2 | TRBV4-1 | . | . | TGCGCCAGCAGCGGGGAGAACACCGGGGAGCTGTTTTTT | CASSGENTGELFF
13 | TRBJ1-5 | TRBV4-1 | once | . | TGCGCCAGCAGCCAAGTAGGTGGGGGGCCGGTCGATTTT | CASSQVGGGPVDF
14 | TRBJ1-4 | TRBV25-1 | . | TRBD1 | TGTGCCAGCTGGGGACAGGGGGTAAATGAAAAACTGTTTTTT | CASWGQGVNEKLFF
11 | TRBJ1-2 | TRBV6-1 | . | . | TGTGCCAGCAGGGTACGTTATGGCTACACCTTC | CASRVRYGYTF
17 | TRBJ2-1 | TRBV27 | . | TRBD2 | TGTGCCAGCAGTTTATTGCCCGGGACTAGCCCCTACAATGAGCAGTTCTTC | CASSLLPGTSPYNEQFF
16 | TRBJ2-7 | TRBV7-9 | . | TRBD1 | TGTGCCAGCAGCTACGGTCCGGGGACAGGGATCTACGAGCAGTACTTC | CASSYGPGTGIYEQYF
14 | TRBJ2-7 | TRBV19 | . | TRBD1 | TGTGCCAGTAGTATGACAGGGCTAACCTACGAGCAGTACTTC | CASSMTGLTYEQYF
16 | TRBJ2-2 | TRBV19 | . | TRBD2 | TGTGCCAGTAGTATGAGCGGGGTGGGGAACACCGGGGAGCTGTTTTTT | CASSMSGVGNTGELFF
15 | TRBJ2-7 | TRBV11-3 | . | . | TGTGCCAGCAGCTTAGGCAGGGGGGGCTCCTACGAGCAGTACTTC | CASSLGRGGSYEQYF
12 | TRBJ1-4 | TRBV6-5 | . | TRBD1 | TGTGCCAGCAACCCAGGGGGTGAAAAACTGTTTTTT | CASNPGGEKLFF
16 | TRBJ2-5 | TRBV4-1 | . | . | TGCGCCAGCAGCCCCCACGACGGGGGACCCCAAGAGACCCAGTACTTC | CASSPHDGGPQETQYF
14 | TRBJ2-1 | TRBV18 | . | . | TGTGCCAGCTCACCACTAGGTCCCCAGGATGAGCAGTTCTTC | CASSPLGPQDEQFF
18 | TRBJ2-7 | TRBV27 | . | . | TGTGCCAGCAGTTTAGTAGCCCCAACAGCGACTAGCTCCTACGAGCAGTACTTC | CASSLVAPTATSSYEQYF
15 | TRBJ2-7 | TRBV6-5 | . | . | TGTGCCAGCAGTCCCCCGAACAGGGATAACTACGAGCAGTACTTC | CASSPPNRDNYEQYF
14 | TRBJ1-4 | TRBV5-6 | . | . | TGTGCCAGCAGCTTTTCAGCGAGGATGGAAAAACTGTTTTTT | CASSFSARMEKLFF